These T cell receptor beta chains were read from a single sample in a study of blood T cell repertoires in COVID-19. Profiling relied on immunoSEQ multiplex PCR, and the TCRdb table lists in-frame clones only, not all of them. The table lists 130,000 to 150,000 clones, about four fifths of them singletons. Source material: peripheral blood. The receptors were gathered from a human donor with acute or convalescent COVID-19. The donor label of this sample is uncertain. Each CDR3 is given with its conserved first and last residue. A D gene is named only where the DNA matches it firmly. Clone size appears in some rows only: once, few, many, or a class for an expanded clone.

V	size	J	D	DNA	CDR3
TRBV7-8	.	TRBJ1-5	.	TGTGCCAGCAGCGAGGGCCCAGCAAACCTCAATCAGCCCCAGCATTTT	CASSEGPANLNQPQHF
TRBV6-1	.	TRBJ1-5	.	TGTGCCGGCAGTGAAAGCAGGGGTTGGACCCAGCATTTT	CAGSESRGWTQHF
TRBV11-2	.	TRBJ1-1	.	TGTGCCAGCAGCCGTCAGATTCTTAACACTGAAGCTTTCTTT	CASSRQILNTEAFF
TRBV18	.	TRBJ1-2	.	TGTGCCAGCCTGACCGGGACTTTAAATGGCTACACCTTC	CASLTGTLNGYTF
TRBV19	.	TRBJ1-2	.	TGTGCCAGTAACAGACGAGGGGGAATTGACTATGGCTACACCTTC	CASNRRGGIDYGYTF
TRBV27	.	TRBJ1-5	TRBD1	TGTGCCAGCAGTTTCAGGGGGAGTCAGCCCCAGCATTTT	CASSFRGSQPQHF
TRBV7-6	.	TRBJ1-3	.	TGTGCCAGCAGCCGCAGAACCCCCGGAAACACCATATATTTT	CASSRRTPGNTIYF
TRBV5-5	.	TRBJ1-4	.	TGTGCCAGCAGCTCCCCGCCCCCAGCGGGATATAATGAAAAACTGTTTTTT	CASSSPPPAGYNEKLFF
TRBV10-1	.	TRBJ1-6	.	TGCGCCAGCGCAGGTTTCTGCTGTAGTAATTCACCCCTCCACTTT	CASAGFCCSNSPLHF
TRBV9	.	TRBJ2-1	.	TGTGCCAGCAGCCCGGGGGTCAATGAGCAGTTCTTC	CASSPGVNEQFF
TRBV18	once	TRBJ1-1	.	TGTGCCAGCTCGGGGGGTATGAACACTGAAGCTTTCTTT	CASSGGMNTEAFF
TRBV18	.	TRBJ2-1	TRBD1	TGTGCCAGCTCTCTACAGGGGGTTGGCAATGAGCAGTTCTTC	CASSLQGVGNEQFF
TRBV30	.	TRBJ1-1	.	TGTGCCTGGAGTGTCTTGGCTTCAGGGAAAATCACTGAAGCTTTCTTT	CAWSVLASGKITEAFF
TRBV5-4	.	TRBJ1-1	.	TGTGCCAGCAGCCTAGGGGGTAACACTGAAGCTTTCTTT	CASSLGGNTEAFF
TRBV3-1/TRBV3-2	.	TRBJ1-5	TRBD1	TGTGCCAGCAGCAGGGGGCGACAGCCCCAGCATTTT	CASSRGRQPQHF
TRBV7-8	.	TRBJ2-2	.	TGTGCCAGCTGCTTATGGGGGGGGCAGGGCTACACCGGGGAGCTGTTTTTT	CASCLWGGQGYTGELFF
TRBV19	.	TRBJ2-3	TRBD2	TGTGCCAGTAGTTCCCCTTCTGGACTAGCGGGGGCCGGGGATACGCAGTATTTT	CASSSPSGLAGAGDTQYF
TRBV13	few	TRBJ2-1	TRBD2	TGTGCCAGCAGCTCTGGGACTAGCGGGGGGAATGAGCAGTTCTTC	CASSSGTSGGNEQFF
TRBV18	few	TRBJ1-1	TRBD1	TGTGCCAGCTCACCAAAGGGACAGAAAGCTTTCTTT	CASSPKGQKAFF
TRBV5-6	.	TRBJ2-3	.	TGTGCCAGCAGTCCCGGGACATGGGACACAGATACGCAGTATTTT	CASSPGTWDTDTQYF
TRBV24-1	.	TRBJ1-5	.	TGTGCCACCAGTTTCGGGGAAGTCTATAGCAATCAGCCCCAGCATTTT	CATSFGEVYSNQPQHF
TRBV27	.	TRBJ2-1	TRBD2	TGTGCCAGCAGTTATACTAGCGGGGAGGGGGCCTACAATGAGCAGTTCTTC	CASSYTSGEGAYNEQFF
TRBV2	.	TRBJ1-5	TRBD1	TGTGCCAGCACTACGGGACAGGGGGAGCAGCCCCAGCATTTT	CASTTGQGEQPQHF
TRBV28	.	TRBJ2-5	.	TGTGCCAGCAGTGACAGGTCAGAGACCCAGTACTTC	CASSDRSETQYF
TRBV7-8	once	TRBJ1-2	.	TGTGCCAGCAGCCAACAGGGTGAAGGCTATGGCTACACCTTC	CASSQQGEGYGYTF
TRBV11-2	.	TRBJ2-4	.	TGTGCCAGCAGCTTCGGGGACATTCAGTACTTC	CASSFGDIQYF
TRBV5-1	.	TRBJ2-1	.	TGCGCCAGCAGCTTGAGTCGAAAAATAGGGGATGAGCAGTTCTTC	CASSLSRKIGDEQFF
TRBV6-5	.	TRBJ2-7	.	TGTGCCAGCAGTTACGGAGGGGGCACAAACGACGAGCAGTACTTC	CASSYGGGTNDEQYF
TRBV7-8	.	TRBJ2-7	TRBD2	TGTGCCAGCAGCTTAGTGCTAGCGGGACCCTACGAGCAGTACTTC	CASSLVLAGPYEQYF
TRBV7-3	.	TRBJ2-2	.	TGTGCCAGCAGCTTTGGTGGGCAGGGAACCGCCGGGGAGCTGTTTTTT	CASSFGGQGTAGELFF
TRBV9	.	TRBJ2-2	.	TGTGCCAGCAGCTTACAACCCGCGAACACCGGGGAGCTGTTTTTT	CASSLQPANTGELFF
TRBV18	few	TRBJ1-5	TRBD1	TGTGCCAGCCCTGGACAGGGGAATCAGCCCCAGCATTTT	CASPGQGNQPQHF
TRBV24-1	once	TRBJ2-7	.	TGTGCCACCAGTGATGCCGTAGGACTTGACGAGCAGTACTTC	CATSDAVGLDEQYF
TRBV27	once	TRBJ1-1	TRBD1	TGTGCCAGCAGTTTCGCCCCCTGGGACAGCCCGGGACACACTGAAGCTTTCTTT	CASSFAPWDSPGHTEAFF
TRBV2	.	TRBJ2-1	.	TGTGCCAGCATCCCTACAGGGAGCTCCTACAATGAGCAGTTCTTC	CASIPTGSSYNEQFF
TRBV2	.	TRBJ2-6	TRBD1	TGTGCCAGCAGCAGGACAGGGGGCGCTCCGGGGGCCAACGTCCTGACTTTC	CASSRTGGAPGANVLTF
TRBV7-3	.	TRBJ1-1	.	TGTGCCAGCAGCCAAGGAGTCGGCACTGAAGCTTTCTTT	CASSQGVGTEAFF